Detailed here is one T cell receptor beta chain. The antigen is not known. The sample is drawn from a study of spatial heterogeneity in lung cancer. Background on the study: In tumor regions, TCR transcript counts tracked strongly with a T cell module score from matched bulk RNA-seq. The study's findings and limits: In tumor T cells, estimated coverage reached roughly 6.8% for alpha chains and approximately 13% for beta chains. Expanded TCRs that were ubiquitous or regional had counts tracking ubiquitous and regional nonsynonymous mutations, respectively. In tumors, expanded intratumoral alpha and beta TCR counts tracked mutation counts.

Germline CDR1 and CDR2: MNHNS and SASEGT. Trimming removed 6 bases at V and 7 bases at J, with 19 bases between. This CDR3 has 15 residues. TCRdb fed the 5' RACE reads into MiXCR, producing one record per CDR3 protein. The profile shows about 4,900 distinct CDR3 sequences, roughly 28% of them singletons. Time point described: sample taken at primary tumor resection. Unsorted whole RNA samples from tumor, nontumor lung or frozen PBMC were sequenced. The sequences come from lung tumor tissue, collected at surgery. This chain links TRBV6-1 with TRBJ1-5; TRBD1 might be the D (6 bases). The origin of this receptor is a male donor with early-stage non-small cell lung cancer. In nucleotides, the CDR3 is TGTGCCAGCAGCCCTTTACAGGGAAGGGGCCAGCCCCAGCATTTT. Its protein is CASSPLQGRGQPQHF.